The rows below give T cell receptor beta chains drawn from one sample of a study of molecular identifiers for immune sequencing clone quantification. In TCRdb, the PCR reads were re-called with MiXCR into one record per CDR3 protein. In the table there are over 85,000 distinct CDR3 sequences, 25% of which are singletons. The material sequenced was naive CD8+ T cells from blood, with Jurkat cell RNA spiked in. The receptors originated from a human donor in good health. Some libraries in this study had Jurkat cell RNA spiked in. The CDR3 runs from the conserved cysteine through the conserved F or W. Each record gives: D gene, clone size, V gene, J gene, CDR3 protein, CDR3 DNA. The D gene is left open where the match is weak. Clone size appears in some rows only: once, few, many, or a class for an expanded clone.

D: TRBD1
size: few
V: TRBV12-3/TRBV12-4
J: TRBJ2-7
CDR3: CASSYGTGEQYF
DNA: TGTGCCAGCAGTTATGGGACAGGGGAGCAGTACTTC

D: .
size: many
V: TRBV4-3
J: TRBJ2-4
CDR3: CASSQVGGAKNIQYF
DNA: TGCGCCAGCAGCCAAGTGGGCGGGGCCAAAAACATTCAGTACTTC

D: .
size: many
V: TRBV21-1
J: TRBJ2-3
CDR3: CASSKATSGTKTYRTDTQYF
DNA: TGTGCCAGCAGCAAAGCCACTAGCGGGACTAAAACTTACCGCACAGATACGCAGTATTTT

D: .
size: .
V: TRBV6-2/TRBV6-3
J: TRBJ1-1
CDR3: CASSYWGDNTEAFF
DNA: TGTGCCAGCAGTTATTGGGGGGATAACACTGAAGCTTTCTTT

D: .
size: few
V: TRBV6-5
J: TRBJ2-7
CDR3: CASSYGPGREQYF
DNA: TGTGCCAGCAGTTACGGACCGGGCCGCGAGCAGTACTTC

D: TRBD1
size: few
V: TRBV11-2
J: TRBJ2-7
CDR3: CASSPGQGRTYEQYF
DNA: TGTGCCAGCAGCCCCGGACAGGGGAGGACCTACGAGCAGTACTTC

D: .
size: many
V: TRBV7-9
J: TRBJ2-7
CDR3: CASSFSYTEGEQYF
DNA: TGTGCCAGCAGCTTCTCATACACCGAGGGCGAGCAGTACTTC

D: TRBD1
size: many
V: TRBV6-2/TRBV6-3
J: TRBJ1-5
CDR3: CASSYSTGASVYSNQPQHF
DNA: TGTGCCAGCAGTTACTCGACAGGGGCTTCCGTCTATAGCAATCAGCCCCAGCATTTT

D: .
size: .
V: TRBV29-1
J: TRBJ2-7
CDR3: CSVRGYATYEQYF
DNA: TGCAGCGTGCGGGGTTACGCCACCTACGAGCAGTACTTC

D: TRBD2
size: many
V: TRBV9
J: TRBJ2-3
CDR3: CASSVMAGGPTDTQYF
DNA: TGTGCCAGCAGCGTAATGGCGGGGGGCCCCACAGATACGCAGTATTTT

D: TRBD1
size: once
V: TRBV10-3
J: TRBJ2-7
CDR3: CVISEVDRVYGEQYF
DNA: TGTGTCATCAGTGAAGTCGACAGGGTCTACGGGGAGCAGTACTTC

D: TRBD2
size: .
V: TRBV19
J: TRBJ2-3
CDR3: CASRAGAADTQYF
DNA: TGTGCCAGTAGAGCGGGAGCGGCAGATACGCAGTATTTT

D: .
size: few
V: TRBV4-3
J: TRBJ2-5
CDR3: CASSQSPQRFGETQYF
DNA: TGCGCCAGCAGCCAGAGCCCACAGAGGTTTGGAGAGACCCAGTACTTC

D: .
size: few
V: TRBV18
J: TRBJ2-1
CDR3: CASSPFDPRGGDEQFF
DNA: TGTGCCAGCTCACCCTTTGACCCAAGGGGGGGCGATGAGCAGTTCTTC

D: TRBD1
size: few
V: TRBV4-2
J: TRBJ1-1
CDR3: CASSQQARTGMNTEAFF
DNA: TGTGCCAGCAGCCAACAGGCTAGGACAGGGATGAACACTGAAGCTTTCTTT

D: TRBD2
size: many
V: TRBV6-6
J: TRBJ2-5
CDR3: CATSYSISASGGRTQYF
DNA: TGTGCCACCAGTTACTCAATATCGGCTAGCGGGGGTAGGACCCAGTACTTC

D: .
size: many
V: TRBV27
J: TRBJ2-5
CDR3: CASSPDEAQGTTQYF
DNA: TGTGCCAGCAGCCCGGACGAGGCCCAAGGTACGACCCAGTACTTC

D: .
size: .
V: TRBV12-3/TRBV12-4
J: TRBJ1-1
CDR3: CASSLMGEAFF
DNA: TGTGCCAGCAGTTTAATGGGGGAAGCTTTCTTT

D: .
size: few
V: TRBV13
J: TRBJ2-7
CDR3: CASSLVAGLGEQYF
DNA: TGTGCCAGCAGCTTAGTTGCAGGGTTGGGAGAGCAGTACTTC

D: .
size: .
V: TRBV6-2/TRBV6-3
J: TRBJ1-1
CDR3: CASSYSDEGDRAFF
DNA: TGTGCCAGCAGTTACTCGGACGAGGGGGATCGGGCTTTCTTT

D: TRBD1
size: many
V: TRBV19
J: TRBJ2-7
CDR3: CASSGQGPLTYEQYF
DNA: TGTGCCAGCTCAGGACAGGGACCACTCACCTACGAGCAGTACTTC

D: TRBD2
size: many
V: TRBV13
J: TRBJ2-7
CDR3: CASSPSSGPGYEQYF
DNA: TGTGCCAGCAGCCCATCTAGCGGGCCCGGCTACGAGCAGTACTTC